Listed below are T cell receptor beta chains from one sample, sequenced in a study of T cells expressing NK-cell markers. TCRdb re-called the 5' RACE reads and gives one entry per CDR3 protein, without DNA. This sample's table reports over 200,000 distinct CDR3 sequences. Sequenced sample: blood T cells: a sorted CD56 or NKG2C T cell subset, CD4+ or CD8+ T cells, or bulk PBMC T cells (not recorded which). These receptor sequences come from a man aged 18 to 29 in good health. The CDR3 runs from the conserved cysteine through the conserved F or W.

v_call,j_call,cdr3_aa
TRBV6-5,TRBJ2-3,CASRNGGHRPDTQYF
TRBV5-6,TRBJ2-7,CASSVRQGATIREQYF
TRBV7-6,TRBJ2-1,CASSSTGDGRASYNEQFF
TRBV29-1,TRBJ2-4,CSAGDSLAKNIQYF
TRBV27,TRBJ2-6,CASNVVAGANVLTF
TRBV27,TRBJ2-5,CASPRDIQSGETQYF
TRBV6-5,TRBJ2-2,CASSYSMAANTGELFF
TRBV7-3,TRBJ2-1,CASSLNDGLAEQFF
TRBV4-3,TRBJ2-1,CASSQDRARGKAYNEQFF
TRBV12-3/TRBV12-4,TRBJ2-1,CASSFGGSISYNEQFF
TRBV4-3,TRBJ2-1,CASSQDIASTGTGVGEQFF
TRBV7-9,TRBJ2-3,CASSQGSSADTQYF
TRBV2,TRBJ1-4,CASRAADEKLFF
TRBV5-6,TRBJ2-1,CASSVAGIEQFF
TRBV12-3/TRBV12-4,TRBJ1-6,CASSLTGSGNSPLHF
TRBV5-5,TRBJ1-2,CASSFGQPRGYTF
TRBV10-3,TRBJ2-7,CAISERDSEQYF